The next 15 T cell receptor beta chains were all read from a single sample in a study of cytomegalovirus exposure and HLA in healthy donors. The PCR employed 60 Vbeta primers together with 13 Jbeta primers. Method: immunoSEQ multiplex PCR; TCRdb's copy keeps in-frame clones and lacks some. The sample carries 80,000 or so clones, around 10% recorded once. The sequenced sample consisted of PBMCs. These receptors were collected from a man in his sixties in good health and CMV-seropositive.

This clone was seen a few times. Other DNA sequences in the same sample also yield this CDR3. This chain uses TRBV30 with TRBJ1-1, with 8 bases fitting TRBD1. This CDR3 comprises 13 residues. Trimming took 8 bases from V and 4 from J; bases not matched to a gene: 9. CDR1 is GTSNPN, CDR2 SVGIG, per germline (reference sequence). Here the CDR3 reads CAGHIDRGTEAFF. The CDR3 nucleotides read TGTGCCGGACATATTGACAGGGGCACTGAAGCTTTCTTT.

The chain links TRBV10-3 to TRBJ1-1; 8 bases are shared with TRBD1. The germline gives CDR1 ENHRY, CDR2 SYGVKD. This CDR3 has 15 residues. V shed 2 bases and J 6 bases; nucleotides not matched to a gene: 8. Here the CDR3 reads CAISEIAPTGAEAFF. CDR3 nucleotides: TGTGCCATCAGTGAGATAGCCCCGACAGGGGCTGAAGCTTTCTTT.

The chain joins TRBV19 to TRBJ2-5; D is ambiguous. The DNA end is more similar to TRBJ2-7, so the J call may be wrong. There are 14 residues in the CDR3. Germline V lookup: CDR1 LNHDA, CDR2 SQIVND (reference sequence). This CDR3 reads CASSIKLGDYEQYF. The CDR3 nucleotides read TGTGCCAGTAGTATCAAGCTAGGTGACTACGAGCAGTACTTC.

This clone was picked up many times. This sequence joins TRBV6-1 and TRBJ2-2; the match to TRBD2 covers 7 bases. Germline V gene data show CDR1 as MNHNS and CDR2 as SASEGT. Trimming cost V 1 base and J 1 base; bases outside gene matches: 12. The CDR3 has 19 amino acids. The CDR3 DNA sequence: TGTGCCAGCAGTGAAGTATTGGAGCGGGGCCTGGGGAACACCGGGGAGCTGTTTTTT. Its protein product is CASSEVLERGLGNTGELFF.

This sequence joins TRBV6-1 and TRBJ1-5; weak D call: TRBD1 (5 bases). The germline CDR1 and CDR2 sequences are MNHNS and SASEGT. This CDR3 contains 10 residues. The DNA for the CDR3 is TGTGCGGGGGGGGTAGGAGCCCAGCATTTT. This sequence encodes CAGGVGAQHF.

The table lists this clone with a few counts. The junction does not match germline at one end; this may be a read error. The rearrangement links TRBV29-1 to TRBJ2-1; no clear D gene. The CDR3 covers 14 residues. Germline loops: CDR1 SQVTM, CDR2 ANQGSEA. The chain's CDR3 is CSVLRKEVYNEPFF. CDR3 DNA sequence: TGCAGCGTTCTCCGGAAAGAGGTCTACAATGAGCCGTTCTTC.

The chain recombines TRBV2 with TRBJ1-2; possibly TRBD1 for D (6 bases). V lost 7 bases to trimming and J lost 9 bases, with 12 bases between them. The CDR3 contains 11 residues. Germline CDR1 reads SNHLY; CDR2 reads FYNNEI. CDR3 in amino acids: CASTLRGSYTF. The DNA of the CDR3 is TGTGCCAGCACCCTTAGGGGGAGCTACACCTTC.

This clone was observed a few times. This is likely an artifact of a read error, given a far larger clone one base away. The chain employs TRBV4-1 and TRBJ2-7, with 7 bases that match TRBD2. In germline, CDR1 is MGHRA, CDR2 YSYEKL. The CDR3 loop spans 16 amino acids. CDR3 sequence (DNA): TGCGACAGCAGCCAGAGGGAGGGGACTACTGACTACGAGCAGTACTTC. This gives the protein CDSSQREGTTDYEQYF.

The V gene is TRBV7-6, the J gene TRBJ2-3; 11 bases fit TRBD2. The CDR3 runs to 14 residues. Per germline, CDR1 SGHVS and CDR2 FNYEAQ. Trimming cost V 5 bases and J 5 bases; bases outside gene matches: 3. The CDR3 coding sequence is TGTGCCAGCAGCACTCTAGCGGGAGGAGATACGCAGTATTTT. Its protein is CASSTLAGGDTQYF. The entire variable domain, with the rest obtained from reference TRBV7-6 and TRBJ2-3, is as follows: GAGVSQSPRYKVTKRGQDVALRCDPISGHVSLYWYRQALGQGPEFLTYFNYEAQQDKSGLPNDRFSAERPEGSISTLTIQRTEQRDSAMYRCASSTLAGGDTQYFGPGTRLTVL.

There are a few counts of this clone. V is TRBV5-1 and J is TRBJ2-1, with TRBD1 matching over 8 bases. V dropped 0 bases and J dropped 5; count of bases not matched to a gene: 7. The length of the CDR3 is 16 residues. Germline V CDR1 and CDR2: SGHRS, YFSETQ. CDR3 bases: TGCGCCAGCAGCTTGGATCCGGACAGGGAAAACAATGAGCAGTTCTTC. Residues: CASSLDPDRENNEQFF.

In this sample, this clone turned up a few times. As DNA, the CDR3 is TGTGCCAGCACTAAAGCGGGACTCTCCTACGAGCAGTACTTC. It encodes CASTKAGLSYEQYF. V is TRBV28 and J is TRBJ2-7, with 7 bases fitting TRBD2. Germline V gene data show CDR1 as MDHEN and CDR2 as SYDVKM. Losses at the gene ends were 7 bases for V and 0 bases for J; bases not matched to a gene: 6. The CDR3 totals 14 residues.

This clone has just a few counts. This rearrangement joins TRBV6-1 to TRBJ1-1; D is possibly TRBD1 (5 bases). CDR3 length: 15 amino acids. Germline lookup yields CDR1 MNHNS and CDR2 SASEGT. Between the trimmed V and J ends, which lost 2 bases and 3 bases, there was a span of 13 bases. CDR3 nucleotide sequence: TGTGCCAGCAGTGAAAGTGGGGACTGGGACACTGAAGCTTTCTTT. Its protein product is CASSESGDWDTEAFF.

CDR3 nucleotide sequence: TGTGCCAGCAGCCGGGGGGTAACCGGGTACGAGCAGTACGTC. It specifies CASSRGVTGYEQYV. V gene TRBV5-8 combines with J gene TRBJ2-7; TRBD2 matches 7 bases. Germline lookup yields CDR1 SGHTS and CDR2 YDEGEE. The CDR3 runs to 14 residues. With V trimmed by 4 bases and J by 4 bases, 8 bases remained unmatched.

This chain uses TRBV9 with TRBJ2-1; 9 bases align to TRBD2. The CDR3 has 15 residues. Per germline, CDR1 SGDLS and CDR2 YYNGEE. The junction had 9 bases not matched to a gene; V was cut back by 4 bases and J by 7 bases. The CDR3: CASSLGAGGPNEQFF. CDR3 DNA: TGTGCCAGCAGCCTAGGGGCGGGGGGGCCTAATGAGCAGTTCTTC.

This clone has more than one count but fewer than ten. The chain joins TRBV28 to TRBJ1-5; D is perhaps TRBD1 (6 bases). CDR3 length: 14 amino acids. Trimming removed 5 bases at V and 8 bases at J, with 16 bases between. CDR1 is MDHEN, CDR2 SYDVKM, per germline. CDR3 coding DNA: TGTGCCAGCAGTCAAACAGGGCCGGCCAAGCCCCAGCATTTT. Its protein product is CASSQTGPAKPQHF.